This T cell receptor (beta chain) was recorded in a study of T-cell reconstitution after alpha-beta-depleted transplantation in children. The CDR3 runs 12 residues. The V end lost 6 bases, the J end lost 9 bases, and 15 bases lay between the germline ends. The germline V gene encodes CDR1 MNHNS and CDR2 SASEGT. Overall study results and limits: T-cell counts and diversity at one year following transplant were attributed mainly to newly produced T cells.

With regard to this clonotype: What it binds is not known.

TCRbeta library preparation incorporated unique molecular identifiers. Each CDR3 protein is one row after TCRdb ran MiXCR on the PCR reads. The sample shows a few hundred thousand distinct CDR3 sequences, over 25% of them seen only once. The sequencing here drew on PBMCs, taken before TCRalphabeta/CD19-depleted stem cell transplant. The gene calls are TRBV6-1 and TRBJ2-7; D unresolved. This TCR came from a boy less than two years old with Wiskott-Aldrich syndrome, due to receive a stem cell transplant. CDR3 nucleotides: TGTGCCAGCAGGGGCCCGACTCCCGGGCAGTACTTC. Its translation: CASRGPTPGQYF.